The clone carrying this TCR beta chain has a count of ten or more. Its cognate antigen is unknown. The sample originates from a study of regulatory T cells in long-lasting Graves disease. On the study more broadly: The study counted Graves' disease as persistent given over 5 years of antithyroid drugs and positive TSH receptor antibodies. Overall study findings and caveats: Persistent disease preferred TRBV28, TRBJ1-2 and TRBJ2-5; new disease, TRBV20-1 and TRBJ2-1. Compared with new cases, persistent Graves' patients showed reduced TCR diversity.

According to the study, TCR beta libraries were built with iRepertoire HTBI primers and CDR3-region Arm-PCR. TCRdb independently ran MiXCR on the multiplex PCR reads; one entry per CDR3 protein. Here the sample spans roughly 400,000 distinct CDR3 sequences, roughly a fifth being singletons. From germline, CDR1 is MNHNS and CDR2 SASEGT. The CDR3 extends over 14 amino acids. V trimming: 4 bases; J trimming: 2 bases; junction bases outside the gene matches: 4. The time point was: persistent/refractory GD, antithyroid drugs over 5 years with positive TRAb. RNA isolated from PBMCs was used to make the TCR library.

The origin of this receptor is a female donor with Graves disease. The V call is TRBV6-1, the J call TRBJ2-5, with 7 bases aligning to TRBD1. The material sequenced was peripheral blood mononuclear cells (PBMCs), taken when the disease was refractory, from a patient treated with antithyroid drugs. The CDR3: CASSGRQGQETQYF. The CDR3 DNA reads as TGTGCCAGCAGTGGACGACAGGGACAAGAGACCCAGTACTTC.